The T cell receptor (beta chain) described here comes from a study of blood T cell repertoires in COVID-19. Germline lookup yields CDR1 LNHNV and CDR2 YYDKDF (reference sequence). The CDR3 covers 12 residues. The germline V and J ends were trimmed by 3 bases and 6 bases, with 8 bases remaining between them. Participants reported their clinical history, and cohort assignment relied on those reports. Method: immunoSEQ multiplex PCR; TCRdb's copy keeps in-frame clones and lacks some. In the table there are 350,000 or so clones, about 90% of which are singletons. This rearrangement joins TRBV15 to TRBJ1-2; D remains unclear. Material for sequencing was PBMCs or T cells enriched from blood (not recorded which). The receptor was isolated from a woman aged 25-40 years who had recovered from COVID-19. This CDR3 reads CATSSPVNGYTF. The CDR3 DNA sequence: TGTGCCACCAGCAGCCCGGTCAATGGCTACACCTTC.